The rows below give T cell receptor beta chains drawn from one sample of a study of cytomegalovirus exposure and HLA in healthy donors. Clones were sequenced by immunoSEQ multiplex PCR, and TCRdb holds only the in-frame ones, with some missing. The sample yields 150,000 to 200,000 clones, roughly 72% seen once. The sample consisted of PBMCs. All receptors come from a woman aged 40 to 50 in good health and CMV-seronegative. The CDR3 runs from the conserved cysteine through the conserved F or W. A D gene is named only where the DNA matches it firmly. Not every row has a clone size; where given, it reads once, few, many or a size class.

V	D	J	size	CDR3	DNA
TRBV29-1	TRBD1	TRBJ1-1	NA	CSAPTGSLIDTEAFF	TGCAGCGCTCCGACAGGGTCTCTGATCGACACTGAAGCTTTCTTT
TRBV28	TRBD1	TRBJ2-6	NA	CASSLLTPTGGYGSSGANVLTF	TGTGCCAGCAGTTTACTCACCCCGACAGGGGGCTACGGTAGCTCTGGGGCCAACGTCCTGACTTTC
TRBV5-1	NA	TRBJ1-1	NA	CASSFQGVGTEAFF	TGCGCCAGCAGCTTCCAGGGTGTGGGGACTGAAGCTTTCTTT
TRBV2	NA	TRBJ2-7	NA	CASSEAQAGEQYF	TGTGCCAGCAGTGAGGCGCAGGCGGGGGAGCAGTACTTC
TRBV30	TRBD1	TRBJ1-2	NA	CAWSATTGGARGYTF	TGTGCCTGGAGTGCGACCACAGGGGGTGCACGGGGCTACACCTTC
TRBV5-1	TRBD1	TRBJ1-1	NA	CASSLAPGQGATEAFF	TGCGCCAGCAGCTTGGCCCCGGGACAGGGGGCAACTGAAGCTTTCTTT
TRBV5-1	NA	TRBJ1-1	NA	CASSLAVFGLTNTEAFF	TGCGCCAGCAGCTTGGCGGTCTTTGGTCTAACCAACACTGAAGCTTTCTTT
TRBV5-1	NA	TRBJ2-7	NA	CASSLAGGAYEQYF	TGCGCCAGCAGCTTGGCCGGCGGGGCCTACGAGCAGTACTTC
TRBV18	NA	TRBJ2-2	NA	CASSPQGTGELFF	TGTGCCAGCTCACCGCAGGGGACCGGGGAGCTGTTTTTT
TRBV5-1	NA	TRBJ2-2	NA	CASSFGQPTGELFF	TGCGCCAGCAGTTTTGGACAGCCCACCGGGGAGCTGTTTTTT
TRBV13	TRBD1	TRBJ1-2	NA	CASSPGWTGGGLDYGYTF	TGTGCCAGCAGCCCCGGATGGACAGGGGGCGGTCTTGACTATGGCTACACCTTC
TRBV5-1	NA	TRBJ2-5	NA	CASSSQGNQETQYF	TGCGCCAGCAGCTCCCAGGGCAACCAAGAGACCCAGTACTTC
TRBV7-9	NA	TRBJ2-3	NA	CASSLDTGIGADTQYF	TGTGCCAGCAGCTTAGATACAGGGATCGGGGCAGATACGCAGTATTTT
TRBV11-2	NA	TRBJ2-5	NA	CASSPLDLTQYF	TGTGCCAGCAGTCCACTAGATTTGACCCAGTACTTC
TRBV29-1	NA	TRBJ2-1	few	CSVDVSYNEQFF	TGCAGCGTTGACGTTTCCTACAATGAGCAGTTCTTC
TRBV28	NA	TRBJ2-7	NA	CASIQGGDPYEQYF	TGTGCCAGCATACAGGGGGGGGACCCCTACGAGCAGTACTTC
TRBV5-4	NA	TRBJ1-1	NA	CASSSQTEAFF	TGTGCCAGCAGCTCCCAAACTGAAGCTTTCTTT
TRBV5-1	TRBD1	TRBJ2-7	once	CASSPRRTGVGSYEQYF	TGCGCCAGCAGCCCTCGGAGAACAGGGGTGGGGTCCTACGAGCAGTACTTC
TRBV6-1	NA	TRBJ1-3	NA	CASAPGGSGNTIYF	TGTGCCAGTGCCCCCGGTGGTTCTGGAAACACCATATATTTT
TRBV5-1	NA	TRBJ2-1	NA	CASSLPAGVNEQFF	TGCGCCAGCAGCTTACCTGCCGGGGTTAATGAGCAGTTCTTC
TRBV5-1	TRBD1	TRBJ1-2	NA	CASSRDRVGGYTF	TGCGCCAGCAGCCGCGACAGGGTTGGGGGCTACACCTTC
TRBV28	NA	TRBJ1-1	NA	CASSLDMNTEAFF	TGTGCCAGCAGCCTCGACATGAACACTGAAGCTTTCTTT
TRBV5-6	TRBD1	TRBJ2-2	NA	CASSSRTGWDTGELFF	TGTGCCAGCAGCTCCAGGACAGGGTGGGACACCGGGGAGCTGTTTTTT
TRBV5-1	NA	TRBJ1-2	NA	CASSLGAEYGYTF	TGCGCCAGCAGCTTAGGGGCAGAGTATGGCTACACCTTC
TRBV28	NA	TRBJ1-5	few	CASTTGNQPQHF	TGTGCCAGTACAACAGGCAATCAGCCCCAGCATTTT
TRBV7-6	TRBD1	TRBJ1-3	NA	CASSLDGTGSVGSGNTIYF	TGTGCCAGCAGCTTAGATGGGACAGGGAGTGTAGGCTCTGGAAACACCATATATTTT
TRBV30	NA	TRBJ1-6	few	CAWMRTGWNNSPLHF	TGTGCCTGGATGCGCACAGGGTGGAATAATTCACCCCTCCACTTT
TRBV7-8	NA	TRBJ2-1	NA	CASSWVQGGYNEQFF	TGTGCCAGCAGCTGGGTCCAGGGCGGCTACAATGAGCAGTTCTTC
TRBV29-1	TRBD1	TRBJ1-3	NA	CSVEQGVSGNTIYF	TGCAGCGTTGAACAGGGGGTCTCTGGAAACACCATATATTTT
TRBV28	NA	TRBJ1-1	NA	CASTKRGLGNTEAFF	TGTGCCAGCACCAAGAGAGGGTTGGGGAACACTGAAGCTTTCTTT
TRBV30	TRBD2	TRBJ2-1	NA	CAWAGDVNEQFF	TGTGCCTGGGCGGGGGACGTCAATGAGCAGTTCTTC
TRBV29-1	NA	TRBJ2-7	NA	CSVEDRHSLSYEQYF	TGCAGCGTTGAAGATCGGCACAGTCTTTCCTACGAGCAGTACTTC
TRBV28	TRBD1	TRBJ2-7	NA	CASRSLSGTGSDEQYF	TGTGCCAGCAGATCGTTATCCGGGACAGGCTCTGACGAGCAGTACTTC
TRBV9	TRBD2	TRBJ2-3	NA	CASSVTSGGTDTQYF	TGTGCCAGCAGCGTAACTAGCGGGGGCACAGATACGCAGTATTTT
TRBV5-4	TRBD2	TRBJ2-3	NA	CASRGTSGSSTGTQYF	TGTGCCAGCAGAGGGACTAGCGGGAGCTCGACGGGGACGCAGTATTTT
TRBV20-1	NA	TRBJ2-1	NA	CSARVESEQFF	TGCAGTGCTAGAGTGGAGTCGGAGCAGTTCTTC
TRBV19	TRBD1	TRBJ2-7	NA	CASSIGTGSSYEQYF	TGTGCCAGTAGTATTGGGACAGGGTCCTCCTACGAGCAGTACTTC
TRBV28	NA	TRBJ1-5	NA	CASSLSRVGNQPQHF	TGTGCCAGCAGTTTGTCCAGGGTAGGCAATCAGCCCCAGCATTTT
TRBV19	TRBD1	TRBJ2-7	NA	CASSTRDRALSPYEQYF	TGTGCCAGTAGTACGAGGGACAGGGCTTTATCCCCTTACGAGCAGTACTTC
TRBV11-2	NA	TRBJ1-3	few	CASSPRGSGNTIYF	TGTGCCAGCAGCCCCCGGGGGTCGGGAAACACCATATATTTT
TRBV2	NA	TRBJ2-2	NA	CASSTLTVTGELFF	TGTGCCAGCAGTACCCTGACAGTTACCGGGGAGCTGTTTTTT
TRBV5-1	NA	TRBJ1-3	once	CASSLGSGGNTIYF	TGCGCCAGCAGCTTGGGTTCCGGGGGAAACACCATATATTTT
TRBV6-1	NA	TRBJ2-7	once	CASHVSDLGEQYF	TGTGCCAGCCATGTCTCAGACTTAGGAGAGCAGTACTTC
TRBV19	NA	TRBJ1-1	once	CASSATGTIEAFF	TGTGCCAGTAGTGCAACAGGGACCATTGAAGCTTTCTTT
TRBV5-6	TRBD2	TRBJ2-1	NA	CASSLLLAGYNEQFF	TGTGCCAGCAGCCTCCTACTAGCGGGATACAATGAGCAGTTCTTC
TRBV5-4	TRBD2	TRBJ2-1	NA	CASSPFLAGGPQEQFF	TGTGCCAGCAGCCCTTTTTTAGCGGGAGGGCCTCAGGAGCAGTTCTTC
TRBV29-1	NA	TRBJ2-3	NA	CSVDPGFTDTQYF	TGCAGCGTTGACCCCGGGTTCACAGATACGCAGTATTTT
TRBV12-5	TRBD2	TRBJ2-3	NA	CASGLMGLVTDTQYF	TGTGCTAGTGGTTTAATGGGACTAGTAACAGATACGCAGTATTTT
TRBV30	TRBD1	TRBJ1-2	NA	CAWSYRDRHYGYTF	TGTGCCTGGAGTTATCGGGACAGGCACTATGGCTACACCTTC